The subject of this entry is one TCR beta chain. What it recognizes is unknown. CDR3 length: 16 amino acids. V shed 4 bases and J 6 bases; nucleotides not matched to a gene: 11. Per germline, CDR1 LNHDA and CDR2 SQIVND (reference sequence). The data stem from a study of cytomegalovirus exposure and HLA in healthy donors. Study results and caveats: Being productive about 87% or about 30% of the time was typical of most TCR beta V segments in an earlier analysis. The classifier was said to identify cytomegalovirus status with high specificity and sensitivity. It was reported that TCR beta sequences correctly inferred the HLA-A and HLA-B alleles for most subjects.

PCR employed 60 Vbeta and 13 Jbeta primers. Produced via immunoSEQ multiplex PCR; TCRdb's table is partial and in-frame only. Among under 200,000 clones listed, approximately 80% were seen once. This sequence originates from a young woman in good health and CMV-seronegative. The chain is built from TRBV19 and TRBJ2-1; TRBD2 matches 8 bases. Input material: PBMCs. This chain's CDR3 is CASSTRPGLVLNEQFF. CDR3 sequence (DNA): TGTGCCAGTAGTACTCGCCCGGGACTAGTGCTCAATGAGCAGTTCTTC.